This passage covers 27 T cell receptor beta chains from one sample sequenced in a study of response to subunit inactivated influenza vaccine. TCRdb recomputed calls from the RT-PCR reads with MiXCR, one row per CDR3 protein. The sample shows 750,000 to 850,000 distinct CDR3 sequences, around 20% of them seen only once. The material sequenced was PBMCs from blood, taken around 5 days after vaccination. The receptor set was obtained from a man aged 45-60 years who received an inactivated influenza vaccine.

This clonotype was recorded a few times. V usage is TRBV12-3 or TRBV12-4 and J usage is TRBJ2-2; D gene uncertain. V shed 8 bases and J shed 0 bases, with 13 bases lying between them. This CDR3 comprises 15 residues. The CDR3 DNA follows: TGTGCCAGCTCCAACTCACGACCGAACACCGGGGAGCTGTTTTTT. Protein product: CASSNSRPNTGELFF.

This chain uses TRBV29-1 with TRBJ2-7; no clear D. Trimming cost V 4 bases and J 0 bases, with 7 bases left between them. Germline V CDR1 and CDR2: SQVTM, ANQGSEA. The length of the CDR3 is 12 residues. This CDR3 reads CSVVSRSYEQYF. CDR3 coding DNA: TGCAGCGTTGTGTCTCGCTCCTACGAGCAGTACTTC.

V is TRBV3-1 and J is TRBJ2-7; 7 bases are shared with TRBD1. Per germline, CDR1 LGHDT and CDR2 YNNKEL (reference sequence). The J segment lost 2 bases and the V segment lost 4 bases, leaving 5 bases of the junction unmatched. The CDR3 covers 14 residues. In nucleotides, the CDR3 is TGTGCCAGCAGCCTGGACAGGAACGCCTACGAGCAGTACTTC. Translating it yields CASSLDRNAYEQYF.

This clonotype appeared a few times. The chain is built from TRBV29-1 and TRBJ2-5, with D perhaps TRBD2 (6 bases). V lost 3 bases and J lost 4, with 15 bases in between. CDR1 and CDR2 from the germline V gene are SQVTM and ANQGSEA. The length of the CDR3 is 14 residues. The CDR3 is CSVDYWGRSETQYF. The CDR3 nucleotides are TGCAGCGTTGACTACTGGGGGAGGTCAGAGACCCAGTACTTC.

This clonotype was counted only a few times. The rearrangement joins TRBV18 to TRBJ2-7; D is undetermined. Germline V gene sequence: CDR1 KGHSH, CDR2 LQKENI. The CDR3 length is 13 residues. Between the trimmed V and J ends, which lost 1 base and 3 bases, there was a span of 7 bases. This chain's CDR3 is CASSPQNFYEQYF. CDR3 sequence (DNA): TGTGCCAGCTCACCACAGAATTTCTACGAGCAGTACTTC.

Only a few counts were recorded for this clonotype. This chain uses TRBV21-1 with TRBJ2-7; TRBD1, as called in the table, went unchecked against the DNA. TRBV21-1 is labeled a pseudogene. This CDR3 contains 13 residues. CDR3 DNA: TGTGCCAGCGCACCGGGACAGACCTACGAGCAGTACTTC. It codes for CASAPGQTYEQYF.

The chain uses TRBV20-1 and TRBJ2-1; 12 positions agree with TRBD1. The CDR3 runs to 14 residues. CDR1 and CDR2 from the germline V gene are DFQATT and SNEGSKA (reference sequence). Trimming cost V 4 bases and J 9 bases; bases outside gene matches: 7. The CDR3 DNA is TGCAGTGCTAATTGGGGACAGGGGGCAAGTGAGCAGTTCTTC. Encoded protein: CSANWGQGASEQFF.

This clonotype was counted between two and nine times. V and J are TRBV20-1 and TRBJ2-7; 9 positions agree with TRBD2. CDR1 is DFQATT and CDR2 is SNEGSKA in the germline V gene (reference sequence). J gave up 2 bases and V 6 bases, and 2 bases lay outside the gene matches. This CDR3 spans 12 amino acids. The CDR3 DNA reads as TGCAGTGCCCAGCGGGAGGCCTACGAGCAGTACTTC. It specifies CSAQREAYEQYF.

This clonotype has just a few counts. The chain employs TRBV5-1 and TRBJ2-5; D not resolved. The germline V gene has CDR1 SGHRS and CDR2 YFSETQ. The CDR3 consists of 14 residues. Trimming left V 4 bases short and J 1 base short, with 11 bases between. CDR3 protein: CASSAPPGQETQYF. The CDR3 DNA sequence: TGCGCCAGCAGCGCCCCCCCAGGCCAAGAGACCCAGTACTTC.

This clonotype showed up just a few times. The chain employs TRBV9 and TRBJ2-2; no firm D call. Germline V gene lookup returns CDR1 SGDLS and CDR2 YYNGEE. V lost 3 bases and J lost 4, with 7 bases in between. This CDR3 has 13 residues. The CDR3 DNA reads TGTGCCAGCAGCGCCGTAATCACCGGGGAGCTGTTTTTT. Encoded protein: CASSAVITGELFF.

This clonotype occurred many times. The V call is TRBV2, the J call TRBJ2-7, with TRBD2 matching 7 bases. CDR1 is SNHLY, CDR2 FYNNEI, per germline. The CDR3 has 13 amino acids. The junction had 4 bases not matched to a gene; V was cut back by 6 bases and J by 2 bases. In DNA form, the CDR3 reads TGTGCCAGCAGCCGGGACTACACCTACGAGCAGTACTTC. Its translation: CASSRDYTYEQYF.

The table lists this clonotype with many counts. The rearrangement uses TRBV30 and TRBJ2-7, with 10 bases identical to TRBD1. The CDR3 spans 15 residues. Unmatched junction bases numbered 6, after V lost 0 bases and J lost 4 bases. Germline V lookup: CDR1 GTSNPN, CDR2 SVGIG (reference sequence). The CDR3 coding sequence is TGTGCCTGGAGTGTGGGACCGGGACAGGGGTACGAGCAGTACTTC. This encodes CAWSVGPGQGYEQYF.

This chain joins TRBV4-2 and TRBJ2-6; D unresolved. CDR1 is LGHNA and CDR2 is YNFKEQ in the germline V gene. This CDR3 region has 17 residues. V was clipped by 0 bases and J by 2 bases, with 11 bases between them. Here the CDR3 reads CASSQESSVTGANVLTF. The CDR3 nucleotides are TGTGCCAGCAGCCAAGAATCTAGTGTCACTGGGGCCAACGTCCTGACTTTC.

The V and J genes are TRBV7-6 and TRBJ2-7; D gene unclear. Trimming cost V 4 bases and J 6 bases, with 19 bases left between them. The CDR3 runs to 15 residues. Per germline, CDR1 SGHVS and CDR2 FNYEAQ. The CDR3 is CASSYLLAPVSEQYF. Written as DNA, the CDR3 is TGTGCCAGCAGCTACCTCTTGGCACCCGTAAGCGAGCAGTACTTC.

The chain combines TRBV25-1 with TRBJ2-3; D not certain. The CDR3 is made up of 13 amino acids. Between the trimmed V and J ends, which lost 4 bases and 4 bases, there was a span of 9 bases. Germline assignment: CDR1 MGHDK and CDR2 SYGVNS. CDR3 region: CASSALRADTQYF. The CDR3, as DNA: TGTGCCAGCAGTGCTCTTCGGGCAGATACGCAGTATTTT.

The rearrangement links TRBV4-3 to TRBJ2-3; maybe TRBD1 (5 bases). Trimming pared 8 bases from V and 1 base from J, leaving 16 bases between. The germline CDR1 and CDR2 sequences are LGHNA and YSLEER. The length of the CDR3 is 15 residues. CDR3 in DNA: TGCGCCAGCCGCAACCTAGGGGCGGGCACAGATACGCAGTATTTT. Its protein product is CASRNLGAGTDTQYF.

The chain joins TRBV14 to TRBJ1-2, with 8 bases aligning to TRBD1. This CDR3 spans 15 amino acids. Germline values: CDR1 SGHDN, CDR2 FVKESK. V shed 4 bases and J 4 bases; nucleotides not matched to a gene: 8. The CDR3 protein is CASSPWTGNGYGYTF. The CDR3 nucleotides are TGTGCCAGCAGCCCCTGGACAGGGAACGGCTATGGCTACACCTTC.

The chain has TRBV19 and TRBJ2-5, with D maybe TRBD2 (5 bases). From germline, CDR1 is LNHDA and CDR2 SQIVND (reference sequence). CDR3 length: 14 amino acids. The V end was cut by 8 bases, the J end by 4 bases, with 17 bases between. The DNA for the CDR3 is TGTGCCAGTTATACTCCGGGAAGACGAGAGACCCAGTACTTC. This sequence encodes CASYTPGRRETQYF.

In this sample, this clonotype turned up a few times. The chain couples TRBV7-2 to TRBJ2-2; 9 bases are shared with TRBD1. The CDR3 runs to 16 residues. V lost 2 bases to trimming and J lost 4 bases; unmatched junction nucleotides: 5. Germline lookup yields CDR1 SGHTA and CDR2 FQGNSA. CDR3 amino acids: CASSLFATGGTGELFF. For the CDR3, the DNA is TGTGCCAGCAGCTTATTTGCGACAGGGGGCACCGGGGAGCTGTTTTTT.

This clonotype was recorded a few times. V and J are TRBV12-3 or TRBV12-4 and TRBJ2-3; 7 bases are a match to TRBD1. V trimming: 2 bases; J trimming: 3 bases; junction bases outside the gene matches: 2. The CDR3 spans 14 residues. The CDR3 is CASSLLTGTDTQYF. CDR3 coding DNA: TGTGCCAGCAGTTTATTGACAGGGACAGATACGCAGTATTTT.

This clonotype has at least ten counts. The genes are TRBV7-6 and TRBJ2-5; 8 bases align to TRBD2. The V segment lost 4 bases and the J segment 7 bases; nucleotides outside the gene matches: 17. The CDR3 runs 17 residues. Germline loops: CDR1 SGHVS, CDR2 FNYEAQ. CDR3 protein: CASSSDFGAGGRWTQYF. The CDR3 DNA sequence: TGTGCCAGCAGCTCCGACTTTGGGGCGGGAGGCCGCTGGACCCAGTACTTC.

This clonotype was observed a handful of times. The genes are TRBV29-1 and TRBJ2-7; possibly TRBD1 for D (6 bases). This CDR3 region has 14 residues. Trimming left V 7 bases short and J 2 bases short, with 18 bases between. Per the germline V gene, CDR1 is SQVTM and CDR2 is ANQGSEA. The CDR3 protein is CSALTGFDPYEQYF. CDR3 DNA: TGCAGCGCCCTAACAGGGTTCGACCCCTACGAGCAGTACTTC.

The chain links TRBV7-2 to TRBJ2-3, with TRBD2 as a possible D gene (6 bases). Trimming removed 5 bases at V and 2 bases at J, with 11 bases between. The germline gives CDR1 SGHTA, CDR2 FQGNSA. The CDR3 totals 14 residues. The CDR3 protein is CASSRLGITDTQYF. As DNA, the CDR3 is TGTGCCAGCAGCAGACTAGGAATCACAGATACGCAGTATTTT.

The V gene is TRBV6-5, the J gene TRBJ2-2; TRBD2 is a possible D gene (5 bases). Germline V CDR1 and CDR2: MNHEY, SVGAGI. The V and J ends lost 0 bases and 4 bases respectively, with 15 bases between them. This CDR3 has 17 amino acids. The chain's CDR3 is CASSYSTTKLITGELFF. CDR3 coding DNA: TGTGCCAGCAGTTACTCGACGACTAAGCTAATCACCGGGGAGCTGTTTTTT.

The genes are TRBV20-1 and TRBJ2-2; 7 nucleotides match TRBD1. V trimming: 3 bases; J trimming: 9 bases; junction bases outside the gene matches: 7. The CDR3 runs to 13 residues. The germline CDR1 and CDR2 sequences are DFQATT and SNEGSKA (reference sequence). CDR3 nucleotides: TGCAGTGCTAGGACTCCAGGGGGATGGGAGCTGTTTTTT. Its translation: CSARTPGGWELFF.

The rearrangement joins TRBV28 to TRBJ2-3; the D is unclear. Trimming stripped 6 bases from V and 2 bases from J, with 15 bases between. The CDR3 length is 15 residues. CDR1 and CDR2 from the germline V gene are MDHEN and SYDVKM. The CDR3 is CASSPSPTITDTQYF. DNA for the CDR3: TGTGCCAGCAGCCCCAGTCCCACTATCACAGATACGCAGTATTTT.

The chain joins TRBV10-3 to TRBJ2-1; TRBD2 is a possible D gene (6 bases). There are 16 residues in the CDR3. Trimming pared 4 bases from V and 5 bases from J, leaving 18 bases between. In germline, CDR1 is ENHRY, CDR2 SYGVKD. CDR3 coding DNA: TGTGCCATCAGTGGAAATGTACTAGCCGGAGACAATGAGCAGTTCTTC. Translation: CAISGNVLAGDNEQFF.